This is a list of T cell receptor beta chains from one sample in a study of blood T cells in healthy people across ages. In TCRdb, the 5' RACE reads were re-called with MiXCR into one record per CDR3 protein. The data hold 450,000 to 700,000 distinct CDR3 sequences, with 27% observed a single time. Input material: blood. These receptor sequences come from a woman aged 70-85 years in good health. Each CDR3 is given with its conserved first and last residue. Fields, in order: clone size, J gene, D gene, V gene, CDR3 protein, CDR3 DNA. D genes are given only for firm matches. Not all rows give a size; the values are once, few, many and, for expanded clones, a class.

clone size: -
J gene: TRBJ2-7
D gene: -
V gene: TRBV6-5
CDR3 protein: CASSYRELAYEQYF
CDR3 DNA: TGTGCCAGCAGTTACCGGGAACTCGCCTACGAGCAGTACTTC

clone size: -
J gene: TRBJ1-1
D gene: -
V gene: TRBV20-1
CDR3 protein: CSASEGNTEAFF
CDR3 DNA: TGCAGTGCTAGCGAGGGGAACACTGAAGCTTTCTTT

clone size: once
J gene: TRBJ2-1
D gene: -
V gene: TRBV29-1
CDR3 protein: CSASDNEQLF
CDR3 DNA: TGCAGCGCCTCCGACAATGAGCAGCTCTTC

clone size: once
J gene: TRBJ1-2
D gene: -
V gene: TRBV7-9
CDR3 protein: CASSSAGFHGYTF
CDR3 DNA: TGTGCCAGCAGCTCCGCAGGGTTTCATGGCTACACCTTC

clone size: -
J gene: TRBJ2-6
D gene: TRBD1
V gene: TRBV9
CDR3 protein: CASSLRTGKANVLTF
CDR3 DNA: TGTGCCAGCAGCCTACGGACAGGGAAGGCCAACGTCCTGACTTTC

clone size: -
J gene: TRBJ2-6
D gene: -
V gene: TRBV3-1
CDR3 protein: CASSPSGTGANVLTF
CDR3 DNA: TGTGCCAGCAGCCCCTCTGGAACTGGGGCCAACGTCCTGACTTTC

clone size: -
J gene: TRBJ2-5
D gene: -
V gene: TRBV5-4
CDR3 protein: CASSLYEWNQETQYF
CDR3 DNA: TGTGCCAGCAGCTTGTACGAGTGGAACCAAGAGACCCAGTACTTC

clone size: -
J gene: TRBJ2-4
D gene: -
V gene: TRBV19
CDR3 protein: CASTAVFLEAKNIQYF
CDR3 DNA: TGTGCCAGTACCGCTGTATTCCTAGAAGCCAAAAACATTCAGTACTTC

clone size: -
J gene: TRBJ2-1
D gene: -
V gene: TRBV20-1
CDR3 protein: CSARTGGSYNEQFF
CDR3 DNA: TGCAGTGCTAGAACTGGGGGCTCCTACAATGAGCAGTTCTTC

clone size: -
J gene: TRBJ2-4
D gene: -
V gene: TRBV7-2
CDR3 protein: CASSLALLGAKNIQYF
CDR3 DNA: TGTGCCAGCAGCTTAGCGCTATTAGGGGCCAAAAACATTCAGTACTTC

clone size: few
J gene: TRBJ2-1
D gene: TRBD1
V gene: TRBV24-1
CDR3 protein: CATSVLGQGAGEQFF
CDR3 DNA: TGTGCCACCAGTGTCTTGGGACAGGGGGCGGGGGAGCAGTTCTTC

clone size: -
J gene: TRBJ2-5
D gene: TRBD1
V gene: TRBV5-4
CDR3 protein: CASSRTQGSETQYF
CDR3 DNA: TGTGCCAGCAGCCGAACACAGGGGAGCGAGACCCAGTACTTC

clone size: -
J gene: TRBJ1-1
D gene: -
V gene: TRBV3-1
CDR3 protein: CASSQAGAGGRNTEAFF
CDR3 DNA: TGTGCCAGCAGCCAGGCGGGGGCAGGTGGGCGGAACACTGAAGCTTTCTTT

clone size: -
J gene: TRBJ2-5
D gene: TRBD1
V gene: TRBV7-8
CDR3 protein: CASSPRTGEGGETQYF
CDR3 DNA: TGTGCCAGCAGCCCTCGGACAGGGGAAGGAGGAGAGACCCAGTACTTC

clone size: few
J gene: TRBJ1-6
D gene: -
V gene: TRBV20-1
CDR3 protein: CSAIIGDSPLHF
CDR3 DNA: TGCAGTGCTATTATAGGAGATTCACCCCTCCACTTT

clone size: many
J gene: TRBJ2-5
D gene: TRBD2
V gene: TRBV20-1
CDR3 protein: CSARDRAGGRGETQYF
CDR3 DNA: TGCAGTGCTAGAGATAGAGCGGGGGGGCGCGGAGAGACCCAGTACTTC

clone size: -
J gene: TRBJ1-5
D gene: -
V gene: TRBV27
CDR3 protein: CASSRTSLFSNQPQHF
CDR3 DNA: TGTGCCAGCAGCCGGACATCCTTATTTAGCAATCAGCCCCAGCATTTT

clone size: few
J gene: TRBJ1-5
D gene: -
V gene: TRBV12-3/TRBV12-4
CDR3 protein: CASSWTADQPQHF
CDR3 DNA: TGTGCCAGCAGTTGGACCGCGGATCAGCCCCAGCATTTT

clone size: -
J gene: TRBJ2-7
D gene: TRBD1
V gene: TRBV6-2/TRBV6-3
CDR3 protein: CASRDRGFEQYF
CDR3 DNA: TGTGCCAGCAGGGACAGGGGATTCGAGCAGTACTTC

clone size: -
J gene: TRBJ2-5
D gene: TRBD1
V gene: TRBV5-6
CDR3 protein: CASSDRDSLETQYF
CDR3 DNA: TGTGCCAGCAGCGATCGGGACAGCCTAGAGACCCAGTACTTC

clone size: few
J gene: TRBJ2-7
D gene: TRBD1
V gene: TRBV7-2
CDR3 protein: CASSELDRAAYEQYF
CDR3 DNA: TGTGCCAGCAGCGAGCTGGACAGGGCCGCCTACGAGCAGTACTTC

clone size: few
J gene: TRBJ1-2
D gene: TRBD1
V gene: TRBV4-2
CDR3 protein: CASSDDRVGYGYTF
CDR3 DNA: TGTGCCAGCAGCGACGACAGGGTGGGCTATGGCTACACCTTC

clone size: -
J gene: TRBJ1-6
D gene: -
V gene: TRBV15
CDR3 protein: CATRRRADSPLHF
CDR3 DNA: TGTGCCACCAGACGGCGGGCTGATTCACCCCTCCACTTT

clone size: -
J gene: TRBJ1-4
D gene: -
V gene: TRBV9
CDR3 protein: CASSDHTAQDKLFF
CDR3 DNA: TGTGCCAGCAGCGATCACACGGCCCAGGATAAACTGTTTTTT

clone size: once
J gene: TRBJ1-2
D gene: -
V gene: TRBV20-1
CDR3 protein: CSARDRGRGLGYTF
CDR3 DNA: TGCAGTGCTAGAGATCGGGGCAGGGGTTTAGGCTACACCTTC

clone size: few
J gene: TRBJ2-3
D gene: TRBD2
V gene: TRBV6-1
CDR3 protein: CASSEKKASGASDTQYF
CDR3 DNA: TGTGCCAGCAGTGAAAAGAAGGCTAGCGGGGCCTCAGATACGCAGTATTTT

clone size: -
J gene: TRBJ1-4
D gene: -
V gene: TRBV5-5
CDR3 protein: CASSLNHGLNEKLFF
CDR3 DNA: TGTGCCAGCAGCTTGAATCACGGCCTTAATGAAAAACTGTTTTTT

clone size: few
J gene: TRBJ2-1
D gene: TRBD2
V gene: TRBV7-2
CDR3 protein: CASSLTSAPYNEQFF
CDR3 DNA: TGTGCCAGCAGCTTAACTAGCGCACCCTACAATGAGCAGTTCTTC

clone size: few
J gene: TRBJ2-1
D gene: -
V gene: TRBV7-6
CDR3 protein: CASSLSRVGPTHEQFF
CDR3 DNA: TGTGCCAGCAGCTTATCTCGGGTCGGGCCCACGCATGAGCAGTTCTTC

clone size: -
J gene: TRBJ2-1
D gene: TRBD2
V gene: TRBV7-8
CDR3 protein: CASRSSGGGYNEQFF
CDR3 DNA: TGTGCCAGCAGGTCTAGCGGGGGCGGGTACAATGAGCAGTTCTTC

clone size: -
J gene: TRBJ1-6
D gene: -
V gene: TRBV29-1
CDR3 protein: CSVKWPGPNSPLHF
CDR3 DNA: TGCAGCGTTAAGTGGCCGGGCCCCAATTCACCCCTCCACTTT

clone size: -
J gene: TRBJ2-1
D gene: -
V gene: TRBV20-1
CDR3 protein: CSASRQFGAYNEQFF
CDR3 DNA: TGCAGTGCTAGCCGACAGTTCGGCGCCTACAATGAGCAGTTCTTC

clone size: few
J gene: TRBJ1-2
D gene: TRBD1
V gene: TRBV20-1
CDR3 protein: CSARDRGRGGYTF
CDR3 DNA: TGCAGTGCGAGGGACAGGGGGCGCGGAGGCTACACCTTC

clone size: -
J gene: TRBJ1-5
D gene: -
V gene: TRBV12-5
CDR3 protein: CASGLKVFEQGTGNQPQHF
CDR3 DNA: TGTGCTAGTGGTTTGAAAGTTTTCGAACAGGGTACTGGCAATCAGCCCCAGCATTTT

clone size: few
J gene: TRBJ1-1
D gene: -
V gene: TRBV6-5
CDR3 protein: CASSYGQNLNTEAFF
CDR3 DNA: TGTGCCAGCAGTTATGGGCAAAACTTGAACACTGAAGCTTTCTTT

clone size: -
J gene: TRBJ2-1
D gene: TRBD1
V gene: TRBV19
CDR3 protein: CASSIGGQGYNEQFF
CDR3 DNA: TGTGCCAGTAGTATAGGGGGACAGGGCTACAATGAGCAGTTCTTC

clone size: -
J gene: TRBJ2-5
D gene: TRBD2
V gene: TRBV6-6
CDR3 protein: CASSYVAGGRETQYF
CDR3 DNA: TGTGCCAGCAGTTACGTAGCGGGGGGAAGAGAGACCCAGTACTTC

clone size: -
J gene: TRBJ1-2
D gene: TRBD1
V gene: TRBV5-1
CDR3 protein: CASSLQYGQGYGYTF
CDR3 DNA: TGCGCCAGCAGCTTGCAATACGGACAGGGCTATGGCTACACCTTC

clone size: -
J gene: TRBJ2-5
D gene: -
V gene: TRBV21-1
CDR3 protein: CASSKDPGRGTQYF
CDR3 DNA: TGTGCCAGCAGCAAAGACCCAGGGCGGGGGACCCAGTACTTC

clone size: -
J gene: TRBJ2-7
D gene: TRBD2
V gene: TRBV10-3
CDR3 protein: CAISLAGGFREQYF
CDR3 DNA: TGTGCCATCAGTCTAGCGGGGGGCTTCCGCGAGCAGTACTTC

clone size: -
J gene: TRBJ2-6
D gene: -
V gene: TRBV12-3/TRBV12-4
CDR3 protein: CASSPAPGLTISGANVLTF
CDR3 DNA: TGTGCCAGCAGTCCCGCCCCGGGACTTACTATCTCTGGGGCCAACGTCCTGACTTTC

clone size: -
J gene: TRBJ2-5
D gene: -
V gene: TRBV10-3
CDR3 protein: CAISPGLPQETQYF
CDR3 DNA: TGTGCCATCAGCCCGGGACTCCCCCAAGAGACCCAGTACTTC

clone size: -
J gene: TRBJ2-1
D gene: TRBD2
V gene: TRBV4-2
CDR3 protein: CASSQEPPGGGEDNEQFF
CDR3 DNA: TGTGCCAGCAGCCAAGAGCCTCCCGGGGGGGGGGAAGACAATGAGCAGTTCTTC

clone size: few
J gene: TRBJ2-5
D gene: -
V gene: TRBV7-9
CDR3 protein: CASRLRSETQYF
CDR3 DNA: TGTGCCAGCAGGTTGAGATCGGAGACCCAGTACTTC

clone size: many
J gene: TRBJ2-1
D gene: TRBD2
V gene: TRBV7-2
CDR3 protein: CASSSRRLAREQFF
CDR3 DNA: TGTGCCAGCAGCTCCCGACGACTAGCTCGTGAGCAGTTCTTC

clone size: -
J gene: TRBJ2-3
D gene: TRBD2
V gene: TRBV4-2
CDR3 protein: CASSQAVMGGTDTQYF
CDR3 DNA: TGTGCCAGCAGCCAAGCGGTGATGGGGGGGACAGATACGCAGTATTTT